This T cell receptor beta chain was captured by sequencing in a study of cytomegalovirus exposure and HLA in healthy donors. The PCR contained 60 Vbeta and 13 Jbeta primers. Produced via immunoSEQ multiplex PCR; TCRdb's table is partial and in-frame only. The sample holds roughly 180,000 clones; roughly 80% are singletons and the top ten take around 8.3%. As concerns this clone: Its antigen is still unknown.

CDR1 and CDR2 from the germline V gene are SGHRS and YFSETQ. The CDR3 extends over 16 amino acids. V shed 0 bases and J shed 2 bases, with 12 bases lying between them. Regarding the study as a whole: Among immune exposure information, only CMV serostatus was available.

This TCR was recovered from a woman aged 40 to 50 in good health and CMV-seropositive. The gene calls are TRBV5-1 and TRBJ2-1; D is unclear. Material: PBMCs. CDR3 coding DNA: TGCGCCAGCAGCTTGGCCACCGGCAGCGCCTACAATGAGCAGTTCTTC. It specifies CASSLATGSAYNEQFF. The variable domain in full, with the rest retrieved from reference TRBV5-1 and TRBJ2-1, is KAGVTQTPRYLIKTRGQQVTLSCSPISGHRSVSWYQQTPGQGLQFLFEYFSETQRNKGNFPGRFSGRQFSNSRSEMNVSTLELGDSALYLCASSLATGSAYNEQFFGPGTRLTVL.